The 15 T cell receptor beta chains reported below all come from one sample, sequenced in a study of T cell repertoires in cytomegalovirus infection (dated by TCRdb to about 2019). For these TCRs, the target antigens are not known. TCRdb shows the sequencer as Illumina HiSeq 1500. The public reads were run again by TCRdb, first through fastp at Q25 and then through MiXCR, and only productive beta chains were kept. Rows with a matching CDR3 protein are joined into one entry that keeps the most common DNA and genes. In this sample the table shows around 49,000 distinct CDR3 sequences, around 18% of which occur a single time. The ten largest clones capture around 27% of the sample. Explained via the paper, the treatment or condition label denotes: in vitro stimulation with specific CMV peptide epitopes to enrich CMV-specific T cells. Sample: CD8+ T cells from cultured PBMCs, taken from culture after CMV antigen stimulation. The receptor source for this set is a human donor in good health (CMV status not recorded). Some clones in this sample may be carry-over from other donors' samples.

There are a few counts of this clonotype. The chain carries TRBV7-2 and TRBJ2-4; TRBD2 matches at 7 bases. The J segment lost 8 bases and the V segment lost 1 base, leaving 8 bases of the junction unmatched. The CDR3 is 15 residues long. Per the germline V gene, CDR1 is SGHTA and CDR2 is FQGNSA. The chain's CDR3 is CASSLEWAGRDIQYF. The CDR3 DNA sequence: TGTGCCAGCAGCTTAGAGTGGGCAGGGAGGGACATTCAGTACTTC.

A few counts support this clonotype. This rearrangement joins TRBV25-1 to TRBJ2-7, with D possibly matching TRBD1 (6 bases). The CDR3 is made up of 16 amino acids. Trimming stripped 4 bases from V and 9 bases from J, with 25 bases between. The V gene's germline CDR1 is MGHDK and CDR2 SYGVNS. The CDR3 spells CASSAPGHHTIARQYF. The CDR3 bases are TGTGCCAGCAGTGCCCCGGGACACCACACCATAGCTCGGCAGTACTTC.

The rearrangement links TRBV4-3 to TRBJ2-7; tentative D call: TRBD2 (6 bases). Trimming removed 0 bases from V and 0 bases from J, with 21 bases in between. Germline CDR1 LGHNA, CDR2 YSLEER. This CDR3 is 19 amino acids long. The DNA for the CDR3 is TGCGCCAGCAGCCAAGATATAGGCAGGGAGGACCTAAGCTCCTACGAGCAGTACTTC. Translated, it gives CASSQDIGREDLSSYEQYF.

V usage is TRBV20-1 and J usage is TRBJ2-2; 10 positions agree with TRBD2. Germline assignment: CDR1 DFQATT and CDR2 SNEGSKA (reference sequence). V gave up 5 bases and J gave up 5 bases; unmatched junction bases: 8. CDR3 length: 15 residues. DNA for the CDR3: TGCAGTGCTTCGCAGACTAGCGGGTTTACCGGGGAGCTGTTTTTT. This gives the protein CSASQTSGFTGELFF.

The rearrangement joins TRBV2 to TRBJ2-1, with a weak D call TRBD2 (6 bases). Germline V lookup: CDR1 SNHLY, CDR2 FYNNEI. The CDR3 runs 15 residues. The V end was cut by 6 bases, the J end by 0 bases, with 12 bases between. CDR3 nucleotides: TGTGCCAGCAGGAGGGACTCGAGCTCCTACAATGAGCAGTTCTTC. Its protein is CASRRDSSSYNEQFF.

Of note for this clonotype: A much larger clone lies a single base off, so this may be a read error. The genes are TRBV6-2 or TRBV6-3 and TRBJ2-5; D unresolved. Trimming stripped 6 bases from V and 2 bases from J, with 4 bases between. The germline gives CDR1 MNHEY, CDR2 SVGEGT. The CDR3 runs 11 residues. The CDR3 is CASRLQETQYF. The DNA for the CDR3 is TGTGCCAGCAGATTACAAGAGACCCAGTACTTC.

The CDR3 DNA is TGTGCCAGCAGTAAGGACACGACAATCTCTGGCTACACCTTC. This gives the protein CASSKDTTISGYTF. The chain employs TRBV12-3 or TRBV12-4 and TRBJ1-2; weak D call: TRBD1 (5 bases). The length of the CDR3 is 14 residues. Trimming took 5 bases from V and 7 from J, leaving 17 bases between them.

The rearrangement joins TRBV7-6 to TRBJ2-5, with no clear D. CDR3 length: 10 amino acids. The germline CDR1 and CDR2 sequences are SGHVS and FNYEAQ. Trimming cost V 5 bases and J 7 bases, with 5 bases left between them. The CDR3 DNA is TGTGCCAGCAGCCTGGGGACCCAGTACTTC. It codes for CASSLGTQYF.

The chain has TRBV2 and TRBJ2-4; D possibly corresponds to TRBD2 (6 bases). Germline-derived CDR1 and CDR2 are SNHLY and FYNNEI. Trimming took off 3 bases at V and 8 bases at J, with 14 bases between the two ends. This CDR3 is 14 amino acids long. This CDR3 is CASSEAGRRHIQYF. CDR3 nucleotides: TGTGCCAGCAGTGAGGCGGGGAGAAGGCACATTCAGTACTTC.

This clonotype occurred once. The chain couples TRBV7-2 to TRBJ2-1; TRBD2 might be the D (6 bases). Germline CDR1 SGHTA, CDR2 FQGNSA. This CDR3 spans 15 amino acids. Trimming shortened V by 5 bases and J by 1 base, and 12 bases separated the two germline ends. The CDR3 DNA follows: TGTGCCAGCAGCCTTTTAGCGGCTTCCTACAATGAGCAGTTCTTC. Translating gives CASSLLAASYNEQFF.

The sample holds a few counts of this clonotype. The genes are TRBV7-2 and TRBJ2-3, with unresolved D. V dropped 2 bases and J dropped 0 bases, with 9 bases sitting between them. CDR1 is SGHTA, CDR2 FQGNSA, per germline. The CDR3 is 15 amino acids. CDR3 residues: CASSLPTTSTDTQYF. The CDR3 DNA reads TGTGCCAGCAGCTTACCTACTACTAGCACAGATACGCAGTATTTT. Variable domain in full (rest from reference TRBV7-2 and TRBJ2-3): GAGVSQSPSNKVTEKGKDVELRCDPISGHTALYWYRQSLGQGLEFLIYFQGNSAPDKSGLPSDRFSAERTGGSVSTLTIQRTQQEDSAVYLCASSLPTTSTDTQYFGPGTRLTVL.

This clonotype was seen more than once but under ten times. The gene calls are TRBV7-8 and TRBJ2-3; D is ambiguous. The CDR3 has 12 amino acids. V dropped 1 base and J dropped 4 bases, with 3 bases sitting between them. Per germline, CDR1 SGHVS and CDR2 FQNEAQ. CDR3 amino acids: CASSLVPDTQYF. The CDR3 DNA reads as TGTGCCAGCAGCTTAGTTCCAGATACGCAGTATTTT.

There are a few counts of this clonotype. The chain joins TRBV7-9 to TRBJ2-6, with D hard to call. Deletions cut 7 bases from V and 4 bases from J, with 14 bases between. CDR3 length equals 15 residues. Per the germline V gene, CDR1 is SEHNR and CDR2 is FQNEAQ (reference sequence). The CDR3, as DNA: TGTGCCAGCACATGGGGAAGGGCCGGGGCCAACGTCCTGACTTTC. Amino acid sequence: CASTWGRAGANVLTF.

This clonotype was picked up a small number of times. V is TRBV7-9 and J is TRBJ2-3; 9 nucleotides agree with TRBD2. The germline CDR1 and CDR2 sequences are SEHNR and FQNEAQ (reference sequence). This CDR3 has 17 residues. J was trimmed by 2 bases and V by 5 bases; bases with no gene match: 11. The CDR3 DNA reads TGTGCCAGCAGCCCAGCCAACAGCGGGAGGATCACAGATACGCAGTATTTT. Translated: CASSPANSGRITDTQYF.

In its sample, this clonotype ranks as medium-sized. The J gene is TRBJ2-1, the V gene TRBV7-8; D is possibly TRBD1 (6 bases). The CDR3 length is 16 residues. V lost 3 bases and J lost 0, with 12 bases in between. The germline CDR1 and CDR2 sequences are SGHVS and FQNEAQ. As DNA, the CDR3 is TGTGCCAGCAGCTTGAGGACAGCAAGCTCCTACAATGAGCAGTTCTTC. It is translated as CASSLRTASSYNEQFF.